This T cell receptor (beta chain) appears in the sequencing data of a study of blood T cell repertoires in COVID-19. The overall study: There were acute and convalescent COVID-19 samples, and they came from the United States, Italy and Spain. The cDNA or gDNA used as material had been derived from T cells, B-cell-depleted T cells, or PBMCs.

The junction had 4 bases not matched to a gene; V was cut back by 1 base and J by 5 bases. Germline V lookup: CDR1 SGHVS, CDR2 FQNEAQ. The CDR3 has 15 amino acids. Clones were sequenced by immunoSEQ multiplex PCR, and TCRdb holds only the in-frame ones, with some missing. The data show roughly 280,000 clones, more than 80% seen once. Recruits, aged roughly 18 to 90 years, lived in 24 US areas. Participants had their cohort set by participant-reported clinical history. The TCR originated in a woman between 25 and 40 years old with acute COVID-19. The sample comprised PBMCs or T cells enriched from blood (not recorded which). This chain links TRBV7-8 with TRBJ2-1, with TRBD2 identical over 8 bases. In DNA, the CDR3 is TGTGCCAGCAGCTTAGGTTCGGGAGGGAACAATGAGCAGTTCTTC. Translated: CASSLGSGGNNEQFF.